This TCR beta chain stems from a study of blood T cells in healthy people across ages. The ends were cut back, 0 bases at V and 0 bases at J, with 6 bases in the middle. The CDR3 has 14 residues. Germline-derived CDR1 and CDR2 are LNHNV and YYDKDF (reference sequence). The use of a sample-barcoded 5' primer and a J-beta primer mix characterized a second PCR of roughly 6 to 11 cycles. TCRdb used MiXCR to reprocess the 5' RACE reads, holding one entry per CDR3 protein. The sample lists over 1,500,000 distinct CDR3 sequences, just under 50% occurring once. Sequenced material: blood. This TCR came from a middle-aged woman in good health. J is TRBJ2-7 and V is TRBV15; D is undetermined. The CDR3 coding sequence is TGTGCCACCAGCAGAGAGGTGGACTCCTACGAGCAGTACTTC. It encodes CATSREVDSYEQYF.